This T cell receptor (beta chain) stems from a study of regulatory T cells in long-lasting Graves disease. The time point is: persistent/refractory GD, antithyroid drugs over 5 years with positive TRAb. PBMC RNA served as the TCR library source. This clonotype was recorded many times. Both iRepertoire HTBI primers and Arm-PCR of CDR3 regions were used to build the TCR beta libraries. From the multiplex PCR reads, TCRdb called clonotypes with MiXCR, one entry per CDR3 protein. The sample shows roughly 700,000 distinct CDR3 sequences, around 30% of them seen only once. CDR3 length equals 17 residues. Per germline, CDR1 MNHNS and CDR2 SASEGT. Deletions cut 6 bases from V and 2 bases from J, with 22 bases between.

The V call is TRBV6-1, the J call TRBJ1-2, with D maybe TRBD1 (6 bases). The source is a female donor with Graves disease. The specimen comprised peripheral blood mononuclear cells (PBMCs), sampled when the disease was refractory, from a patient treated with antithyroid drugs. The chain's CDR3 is CASSSKISGAGNYGYTF. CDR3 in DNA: TGTGCCAGCAGCTCGAAGATCTCAGGGGCCGGCAACTATGGCTACACCTTC.